This record looks at one T cell receptor (beta chain) sequence and its context. This record belongs to a study of blood T cell repertoires in COVID-19. Whole-study context: Whether acute or convalescent, the COVID-19 samples came from the United States, Italy and Spain.

Repertoires were generated with immunoSEQ multiplex PCR, while TCRdb's copy carries only in-frame clones and drops some. The table shows roughly 120,000 clones, with roughly 85% occurring only once. The V end lost 5 bases, the J end lost 5 bases, and 18 bases lay between the germline ends. Germline CDR1 is SGHTA and CDR2 is FQGNSA. The CDR3 has 15 residues. This receptor was identified in a human donor in a cohort sampled during active COVID-19. The specimen was peripheral blood. This chain joins TRBV7-2 and TRBJ1-2; D is ambiguous. The CDR3: CASSPLSGSDYGYTF. The CDR3 coding sequence is TGTGCCAGCAGCCCACTTTCGGGATCCGATTATGGCTACACCTTC.